This TCR beta chain is drawn from a study of blood T cell repertoires in COVID-19. Study overall: Samples of COVID-19 (acute and convalescent) were obtained from the United States, Italy and Spain.

Data came from immunoSEQ multiplex PCR; TCRdb stores just in-frame clones and leaves some out. The data contain about 160,000 clones, about 80% of them singletons. Sequenced input: peripheral blood. This sequence was found in a man in his 60s with acute or convalescent COVID-19.

The CDR3 reads CAAGSYNEQFF. The CDR3 bases are TGTGCCGCGGGCTCCTACAATGAGCAGTTCTTC. This chain links TRBV2 with TRBJ2-1, with D possibly matching TRBD2 (5 bases). This CDR3 has 11 amino acids. In germline, CDR1 is SNHLY, CDR2 FYNNEI. The V end lost 11 bases, the J end lost 0 bases, and 5 bases lay between the germline ends.